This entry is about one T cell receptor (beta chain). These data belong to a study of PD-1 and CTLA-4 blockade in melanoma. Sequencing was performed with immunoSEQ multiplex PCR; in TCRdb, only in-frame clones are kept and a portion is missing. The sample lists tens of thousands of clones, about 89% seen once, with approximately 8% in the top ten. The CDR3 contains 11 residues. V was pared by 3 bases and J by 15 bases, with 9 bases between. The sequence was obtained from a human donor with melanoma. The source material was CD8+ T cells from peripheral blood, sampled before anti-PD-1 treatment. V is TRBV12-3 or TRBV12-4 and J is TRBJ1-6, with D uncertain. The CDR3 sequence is CASSLGKLLHF. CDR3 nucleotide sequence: TGTGCCAGCAGTTTGGGAAAACTCCTCCACTTT.